The T cell receptor beta chain under discussion was sequenced for a study of shared clonotypes between healthy human individuals. Study-level background: In total, the donors were two women and a few men aged 18 to 49.

Profiled with immunoSEQ multiplex PCR; TCRdb holds only in-frame clones, not every one. The sample yields roughly 850,000 clones, roughly 96% seen once. The germline gives CDR1 SGHVS, CDR2 FNYEAQ. The CDR3 contains 16 residues. Germline trimming cut 1 base from V and 1 base from J; bases unmatched to any gene: 5. Terminally differentiated effector memory CD45RA+ cells were left out of the naive CD8 fraction, which was CD45RO-negative and positively selected for CCR7. The rearrangement uses TRBV7-6 and TRBJ2-3; 7 nucleotides agree with TRBD2. The sequence came from a man aged 25-45 years in good health. Sequenced sample: naive CD8+ T cells sorted from blood. CDR3 bases: TGTGCCAGCAGCTTAGAGGTTGGGGGGGGCACAGATACGCAGTATTTT. It is translated as CASSLEVGGGTDTQYF.